The following is a TCR beta chain sequence with its context. The target antigen is unknown. Within the sample, other DNA sequences also encode this same CDR3. This table comes from immunoSEQ multiplex PCR, and its TCRdb copy is limited to in-frame clones, with some not included. Among some 2,500,000 clones, roughly 93% were seen once, and the ten largest hold approximately 0.36%. The data stem from a study of shared clonotypes between healthy human individuals. Study-wide results and caveats: Clonotype sharing across several donors was observed for around 5.1% of naive CD4 clonotypes.

The CDR3 covers 15 residues. Germline V CDR1 and CDR2: SGHRS, YFSETQ. Trimming cost V 0 bases and J 4 bases, with 11 bases left between them. This TCR was recovered from a man between 18 and 35 years old in good health. Some clones in this sample may be carry-over from other donors' samples. The gene calls are TRBV5-1 and TRBJ2-1; tentatively, D is TRBD2 (5 bases). Sequenced input: naive CD4+ T cells from PBMCs. Subset meaning: CD45RA+ positively selected. The CDR3, as DNA: TGCGCCAGCAGCTTGGTGGCCGGGGTATACAATGAGCAGTTCTTC. As protein: CASSLVAGVYNEQFF. Combining the CDR3 with reference TRBV5-1 and TRBJ2-1 gives the whole variable domain KAGVTQTPRYLIKTRGQQVTLSCSPISGHRSVSWYQQTPGQGLQFLFEYFSETQRNKGNFPGRFSGRQFSNSRSEMNVSTLELGDSALYLCASSLVAGVYNEQFFGPGTRLTVL.